Each of the 6 T cell receptor beta chains below was sequenced from the same sample in a study of blood T cell repertoires in COVID-19. Profiled with immunoSEQ multiplex PCR; TCRdb holds only in-frame clones, not every one. The sample lists about 100,000 clones; more than 70% were seen once. The sequenced sample was peripheral blood. The source is a human donor in a cohort sampled during active COVID-19.

The CDR3 reads CSAGRVGEAFF. The CDR3 DNA reads as TGCAGTGCTGGCAGGGTAGGTGAAGCTTTCTTT. This chain joins TRBV20-1 and TRBJ1-1; D perhaps matches TRBD1 (5 bases). This CDR3 region has 11 residues. The germline CDR1 and CDR2 sequences are DFQATT and SNEGSKA (reference sequence). V lost 5 bases, J lost 7 bases, and 11 bases lay in between.

V gene TRBV7-8 combines with J gene TRBJ1-5, with TRBD1 as a possible D gene (6 bases). The CDR3 extends over 13 amino acids. Germline CDR1 SGHVS, CDR2 FQNEAQ. Trimming took off 5 bases at V and 5 bases at J, with 10 bases between the two ends. The CDR3 DNA reads TGTGCCAGCAGCGGGACACCGGATCAGCCCCAGCATTTT. The encoded protein is CASSGTPDQPQHF. The full variable domain, completed using reference TRBV7-8 and TRBJ1-5, is GAGVSQSPRYKVAKRGQDVALRCDPISGHVSLFWYQQALGQGPEFLTYFQNEAQLDKSGLPSDRFFAERPEGSVSTLKIQRTQQEDSAVYLCASSGTPDQPQHFGDGTRLSIL.

The chain links TRBV19 to TRBJ2-1, with 8 nucleotides matching TRBD1. Germline trimming cut 5 bases from V and 3 bases from J; bases unmatched to any gene: 9. The CDR3 covers 16 residues. Germline values: CDR1 LNHDA, CDR2 SQIVND (reference sequence). DNA for the CDR3: TGTGCCAGTAGTGCGAATCGACAGGGGCTCTACAATGAGCAGTTCTTC. Its protein is CASSANRQGLYNEQFF.

As DNA, the CDR3 is TGTGCCAGCAGCTCCAGACTGGCCGGGGAGCTGTTTTTT. Translation: CASSSRLAGELFF. This chain links TRBV7-2 with TRBJ2-2; D is undetermined. The V end was cut by 4 bases, the J end by 6 bases, with 9 bases between. CDR1 and CDR2 (germline): SGHTA, FQGNSA. This CDR3 has 13 amino acids. The full variable domain, its missing parts supplied by reference TRBV7-2 and TRBJ2-2, is GAGVSQSPSNKVTEKGKDVELRCDPISGHTALYWYRQSLGQGLEFLIYFQGNSAPDKSGLPSDRFSAERTGGSVSTLTIQRTQQEDSAVYLCASSSRLAGELFFGEGSRLTVL.

The chain carries TRBV19 and TRBJ1-6, with 8 bases that match TRBD1. Germline V gives CDR1 LNHDA, CDR2 SQIVND (reference sequence). Trimming cost V 6 bases and J 10 bases; bases outside gene matches: 14. The CDR3 spans 16 residues. CDR3 coding DNA: TGTGCCAGTAGCCAGAGTTGGGCAGGGGGCAAATCACCCCTCCACTTT. Translating it yields CASSQSWAGGKSPLHF.

The chain uses TRBV29-1 and TRBJ1-1, with D possibly being TRBD1 (6 bases). Germline loops: CDR1 SQVTM, CDR2 ANQGSEA. The CDR3 loop spans 12 amino acids. Deletions cut 7 bases from V and 10 bases from J, with 19 bases between. CDR3 DNA: TGCAGCGCCCACCGCGGGGGCGAGGGAGCTTTCTTT. Translating it yields CSAHRGGEGAFF.